A selection of T cell receptor beta chains follows, all from one sample in a study of cytomegalovirus exposure and HLA in healthy donors. Generated by immunoSEQ multiplex PCR, the TCRdb table keeps only in-frame clones and is missing some. The table has 130,000 to 150,000 clones, about four fifths seen once; the top ten hold around 3%. Sequencing was done on a sample of PBMCs. The receptor source for this set is a female donor in good health and CMV-seronegative. The conserved cysteine and the conserved F or W are not part of the CDR3 here.

>TRBV29-1
SVDNWAYGYT
>TRBV7-9
ASSLNGAVNYGYT
>TRBV25-1
ASSEWTGAGNTIY
>TRBV6-6
ASSYSKQGEPQH
>TRBV5-1
ASSLDRGGRKNIQY
>TRBV9
ASSVRGGGGKDTQY
>TRBV2
ASKSGTGTYEQY
>TRBV14
ASSLFGRAEEQY
>TRBV9
ASSGRDRDLYEQY
>TRBV2
ASSEGGGTTQY
>TRBV6-4
ASSKDRGGNGYT